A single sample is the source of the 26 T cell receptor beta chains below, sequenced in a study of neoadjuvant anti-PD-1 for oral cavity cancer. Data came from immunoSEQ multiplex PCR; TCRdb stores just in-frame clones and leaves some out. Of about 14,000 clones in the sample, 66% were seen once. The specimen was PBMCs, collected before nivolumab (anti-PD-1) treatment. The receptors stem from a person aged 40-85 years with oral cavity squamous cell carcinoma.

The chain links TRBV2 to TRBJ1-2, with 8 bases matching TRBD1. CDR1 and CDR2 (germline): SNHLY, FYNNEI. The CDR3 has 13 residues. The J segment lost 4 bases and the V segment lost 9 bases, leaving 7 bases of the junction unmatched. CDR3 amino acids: CARTGENGYGYTF. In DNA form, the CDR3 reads TGTGCCAGGACAGGGGAAAACGGCTATGGCTACACCTTC. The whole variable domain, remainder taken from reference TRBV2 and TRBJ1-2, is EPEVTQTPSHQVTQMGQEVILRCVPISNHLYFYWYRQILGQKVEFLVSFYNNEISEKSEIFDDQFSVERPDGSNFTLKIRSTKLEDSAMYFCARTGENGYGYTFGSGTRLTVV.

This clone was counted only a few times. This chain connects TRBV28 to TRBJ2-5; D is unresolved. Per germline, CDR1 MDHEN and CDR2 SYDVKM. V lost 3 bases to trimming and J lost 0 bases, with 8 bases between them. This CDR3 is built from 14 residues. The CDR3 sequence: CASSFRAYQETQYF. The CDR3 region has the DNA TGTGCCAGCAGTTTCCGGGCCTACCAAGAGACCCAGTACTTC.

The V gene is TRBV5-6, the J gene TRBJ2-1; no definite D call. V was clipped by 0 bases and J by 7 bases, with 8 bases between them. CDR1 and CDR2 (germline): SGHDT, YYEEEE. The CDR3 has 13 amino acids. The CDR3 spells CASSLGRPNEQFF. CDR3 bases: TGTGCCAGCAGCTTGGGCAGGCCGAATGAGCAGTTCTTC.

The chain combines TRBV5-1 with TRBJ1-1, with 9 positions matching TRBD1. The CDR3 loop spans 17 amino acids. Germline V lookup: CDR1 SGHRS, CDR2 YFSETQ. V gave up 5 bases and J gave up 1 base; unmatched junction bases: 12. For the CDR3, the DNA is TGCGCCAGCAGGCTCACTGGGACAGGGCGGGGGAACACTGAAGCTTTCTTT. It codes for CASRLTGTGRGNTEAFF. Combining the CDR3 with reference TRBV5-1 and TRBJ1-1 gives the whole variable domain KAGVTQTPRYLIKTRGQQVTLSCSPISGHRSVSWYQQTPGQGLQFLFEYFSETQRNKGNFPGRFSGRQFSNSRSEMNVSTLELGDSALYLCASRLTGTGRGNTEAFFGQGTRLTVV.

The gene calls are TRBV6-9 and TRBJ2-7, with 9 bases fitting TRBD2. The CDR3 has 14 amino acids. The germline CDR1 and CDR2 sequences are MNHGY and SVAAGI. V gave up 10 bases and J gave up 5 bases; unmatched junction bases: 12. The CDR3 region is CAISGRSGRNEQYF. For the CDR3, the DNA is TGTGCCATTTCCGGAAGAAGCGGGAGGAACGAGCAGTACTTC.

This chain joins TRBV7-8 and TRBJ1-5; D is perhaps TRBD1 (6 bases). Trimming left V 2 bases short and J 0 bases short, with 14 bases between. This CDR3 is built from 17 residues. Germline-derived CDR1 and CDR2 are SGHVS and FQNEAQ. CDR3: CASSLMAQGYSNQPQHF. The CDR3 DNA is TGTGCCAGCAGCTTAATGGCACAGGGCTATAGCAATCAGCCCCAGCATTTT.

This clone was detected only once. The CDR3 sequence: CASSGAAGTDTQYF. CDR3 DNA sequence: TGCGCCAGCAGTGGGGCCGCGGGCACAGATACGCAGTATTTT. The V call is TRBV5-1, the J call TRBJ2-3; the D gene is possibly TRBD1 (5 bases). Germline lookup yields CDR1 SGHRS and CDR2 YFSETQ. CDR3 length equals 14 residues. V was trimmed by 5 bases and J by 1 base, leaving 11 bases between them. The full variable domain, in which reference TRBV5-1 and TRBJ2-3 provide the parts outside the CDR3, is KAGVTQTPRYLIKTRGQQVTLSCSPISGHRSVSWYQQTPGQGLQFLFEYFSETQRNKGNFPGRFSGRQFSNSRSEMNVSTLELGDSALYLCASSGAAGTDTQYFGPGTRLTVL.

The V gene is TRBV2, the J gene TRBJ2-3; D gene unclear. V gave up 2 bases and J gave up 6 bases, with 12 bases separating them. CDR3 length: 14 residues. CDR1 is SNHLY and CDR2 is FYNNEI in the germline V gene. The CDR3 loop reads CASSEWGRRDTQYF. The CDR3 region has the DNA TGTGCCAGCAGTGAATGGGGTAGGCGGGATACGCAGTATTTT.

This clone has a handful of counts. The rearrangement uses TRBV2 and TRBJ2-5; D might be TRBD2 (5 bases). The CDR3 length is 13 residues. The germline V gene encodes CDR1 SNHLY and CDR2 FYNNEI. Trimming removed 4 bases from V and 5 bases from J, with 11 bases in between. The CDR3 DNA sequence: TGTGCCAGCAGTGGGGGATGGAGGGAGACCCAGTACTTC. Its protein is CASSGGWRETQYF.

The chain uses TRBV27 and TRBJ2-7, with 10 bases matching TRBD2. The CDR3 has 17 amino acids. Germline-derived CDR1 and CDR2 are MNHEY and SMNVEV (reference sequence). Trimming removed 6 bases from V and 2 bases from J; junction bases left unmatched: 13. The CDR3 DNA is TGTGCCAGCAGGTTAAGCTCAGCGGGAGGGCTGGCCTACGAGCAGTACTTC. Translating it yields CASRLSSAGGLAYEQYF.

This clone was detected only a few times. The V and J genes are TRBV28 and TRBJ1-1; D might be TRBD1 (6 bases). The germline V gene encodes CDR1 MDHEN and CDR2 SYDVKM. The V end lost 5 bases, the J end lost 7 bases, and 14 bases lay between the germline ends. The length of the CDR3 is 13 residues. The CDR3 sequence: CASSDRISGEAFF. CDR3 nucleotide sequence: TGTGCCAGCAGTGACAGGATTTCGGGTGAAGCTTTCTTT.

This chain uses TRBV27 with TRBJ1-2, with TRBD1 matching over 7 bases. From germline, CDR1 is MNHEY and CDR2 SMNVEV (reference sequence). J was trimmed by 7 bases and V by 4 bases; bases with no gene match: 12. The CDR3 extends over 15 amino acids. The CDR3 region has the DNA TGTGCCAGCAGTTCCCGACAGGGAGTCCTTCGTGGCTACACCTTC. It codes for CASSSRQGVLRGYTF.

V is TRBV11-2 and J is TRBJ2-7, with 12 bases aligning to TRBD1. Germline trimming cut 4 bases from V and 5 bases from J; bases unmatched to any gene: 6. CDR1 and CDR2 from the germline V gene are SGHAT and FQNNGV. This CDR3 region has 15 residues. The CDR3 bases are TGTGCCAGCAGCTCGATGGGGACAGGGGGCAACGAGCAGTACTTC. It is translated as CASSSMGTGGNEQYF. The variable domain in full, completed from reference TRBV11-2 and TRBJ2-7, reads EAGVAQSPRYKIIEKRQSVAFWCNPISGHATLYWYQQILGQGPKLLIQFQNNGVVDDSQLPKDRFSAERLKGVDSTLKIQPAKLEDSAVYLCASSSMGTGGNEQYFGPGTRLTVT.

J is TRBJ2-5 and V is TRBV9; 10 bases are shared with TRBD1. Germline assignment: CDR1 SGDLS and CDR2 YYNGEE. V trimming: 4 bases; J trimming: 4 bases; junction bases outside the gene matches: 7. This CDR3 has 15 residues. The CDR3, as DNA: TGTGCCAGCAGCCTTTCCTGGACAGGGGGAGAGACCCAGTACTTC. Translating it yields CASSLSWTGGETQYF.

CDR3 DNA sequence: TGTGCCAGCCACAGCCCCGACAGGAACAATGAGCAGTTCTTC. Protein sequence: CASHSPDRNNEQFF. The chain couples TRBV7-8 to TRBJ2-1; tentatively, D is TRBD1 (6 bases). The CDR3 sequence is 14 residues long. The germline V gene encodes CDR1 SGHVS and CDR2 FQNEAQ. Trimming removed 8 bases at V and 5 bases at J, with 16 bases between.

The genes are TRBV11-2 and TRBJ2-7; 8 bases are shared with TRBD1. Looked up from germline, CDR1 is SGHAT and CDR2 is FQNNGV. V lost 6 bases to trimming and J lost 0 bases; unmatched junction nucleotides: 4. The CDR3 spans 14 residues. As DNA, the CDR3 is TGTGCCAGCAGTTTCGACAGGGGCTCCTACGAGCAGTACTTC. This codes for CASSFDRGSYEQYF.

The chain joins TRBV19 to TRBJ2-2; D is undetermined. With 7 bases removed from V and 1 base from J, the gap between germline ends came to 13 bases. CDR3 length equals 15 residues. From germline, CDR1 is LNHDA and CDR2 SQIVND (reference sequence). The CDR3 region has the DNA TGTGCCAGTACCACCTCTCCTAGGAACACCGGGGAGCTGTTTTTT. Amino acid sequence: CASTTSPRNTGELFF.

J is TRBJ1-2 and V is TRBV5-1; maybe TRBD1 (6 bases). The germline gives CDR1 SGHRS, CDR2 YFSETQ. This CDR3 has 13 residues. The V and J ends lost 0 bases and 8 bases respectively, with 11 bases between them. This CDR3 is CASSLGGGEGYTF. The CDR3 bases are TGCGCCAGCAGCTTGGGAGGGGGAGAAGGCTACACCTTC.

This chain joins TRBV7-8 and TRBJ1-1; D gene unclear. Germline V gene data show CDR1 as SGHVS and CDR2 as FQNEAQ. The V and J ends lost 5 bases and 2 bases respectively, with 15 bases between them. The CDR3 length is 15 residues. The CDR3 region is CASSLFWTGNTEAFF. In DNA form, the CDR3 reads TGTGCCAGCAGCCTATTTTGGACGGGCAACACTGAAGCTTTCTTT.

CDR3 bases: TGCAGCGTCTCAAACCTCGTACACGGGTTTAATGAAAAACTGTTTTTT. Amino acids: CSVSNLVHGFNEKLFF. This rearrangement joins TRBV29-1 to TRBJ1-4; D ambiguous. Trimming stripped 6 bases from V and 4 bases from J, with 21 bases between. Per the germline V gene, CDR1 is SQVTM and CDR2 is ANQGSEA. This CDR3 has 16 residues.

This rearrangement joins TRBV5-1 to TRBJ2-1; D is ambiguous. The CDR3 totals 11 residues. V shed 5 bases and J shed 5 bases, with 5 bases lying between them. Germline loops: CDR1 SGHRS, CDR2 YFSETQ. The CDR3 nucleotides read TGCGCCAGCAGATTAGACAATGAGCAGTTCTTC. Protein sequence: CASRLDNEQFF.

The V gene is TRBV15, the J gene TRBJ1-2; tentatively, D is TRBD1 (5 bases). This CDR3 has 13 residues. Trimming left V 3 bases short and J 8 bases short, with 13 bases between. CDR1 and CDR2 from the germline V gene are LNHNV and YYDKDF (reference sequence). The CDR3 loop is CATSRTGGEGYTF. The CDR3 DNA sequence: TGTGCCACCAGCAGGACCGGGGGGGAGGGCTACACCTTC.

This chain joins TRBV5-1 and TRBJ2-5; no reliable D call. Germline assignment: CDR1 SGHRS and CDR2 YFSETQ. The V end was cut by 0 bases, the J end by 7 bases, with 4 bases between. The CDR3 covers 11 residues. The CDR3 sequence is CASSLDGTQYF. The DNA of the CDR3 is TGCGCCAGCAGCTTGGATGGGACCCAGTACTTC.

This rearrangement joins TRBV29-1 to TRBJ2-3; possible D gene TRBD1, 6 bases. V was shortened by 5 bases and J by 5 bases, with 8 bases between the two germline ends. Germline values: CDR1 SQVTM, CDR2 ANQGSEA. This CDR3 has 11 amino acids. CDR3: CSVSDRDTQYF. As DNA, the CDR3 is TGCAGCGTTTCGGACAGAGATACGCAGTATTTT.

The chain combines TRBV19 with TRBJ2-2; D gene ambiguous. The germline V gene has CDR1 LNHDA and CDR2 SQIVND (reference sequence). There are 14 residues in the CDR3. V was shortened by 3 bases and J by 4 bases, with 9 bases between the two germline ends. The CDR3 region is CASSIFSVTGELFF. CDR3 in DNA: TGTGCCAGTAGTATTTTTTCGGTCACCGGGGAGCTGTTTTTT.

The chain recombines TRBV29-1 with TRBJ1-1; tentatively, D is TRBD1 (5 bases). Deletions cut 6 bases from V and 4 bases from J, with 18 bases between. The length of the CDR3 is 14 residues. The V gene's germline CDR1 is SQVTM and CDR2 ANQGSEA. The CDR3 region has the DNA TGCAGCGTCCAAGAGGGGTGGGGGAGCACTGAAGCTTTCTTT. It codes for CSVQEGWGSTEAFF.